This TCR beta chain was observed in a study of T cells in Graves' hyperthyroidism and ophthalmopathy. There were TCR beta CDR3 regions amplified from RNA transcripts. First-round RT-PCR of the TCR CDR3 relied on the HTBI primer set. MiXCR, applied by TCRdb to the multiplex PCR reads, yields one record per CDR3 protein. Of fewer than 400,000 distinct CDR3 sequences detected, approximately 25% appear once; the ten largest clones hold less than 75%. Newly diagnosed hyperthyroidism patients aged 18 to 65 years had disease lasting under 2 months. Diagnoses rested on clinical symptoms, serum thyroxine and TRAb, thyroid ultrasound and orbital computed tomography. An approximately 10 ml volume of fresh peripheral blood provided the PBMCs. With 0 bases clipped from V and 2 bases from J, the junction kept 2 bases outside the gene matches. The CDR3 runs 15 residues. Germline CDR1 DFQATT, CDR2 SNEGSKA (reference sequence).

The J gene is TRBJ2-3, the V gene TRBV20-1; 10 bases align to TRBD2. The sample consisted of blood. The TCR sequence derives from a man between 45 and 60 years old with Graves' hyperthyroidism. Here the CDR3 reads CSAREGTSDTDTQYF. The CDR3 DNA is TGCAGTGCTAGAGAAGGGACTAGCGACACAGATACGCAGTATTTT.